Given below is one T cell receptor (beta chain) in context. The data belong to a study of control samples from healthy donors and cancer patients. Generated by immunoSEQ multiplex PCR, the TCRdb table keeps only in-frame clones and is missing some. In the table there are approximately 94,000 clones, 90% to 95% of which are singletons. The TCR comes from a young woman in good health. The sample was blood.

CDR3 in amino acids: CATSNRDRGRNQPQHF. The CDR3 DNA reads TGTGCCACCAGCAACCGGGACAGGGGGCGTAATCAGCCCCAGCATTTT. V usage is TRBV15 and J usage is TRBJ1-5; 12 bases are shared with TRBD1. This CDR3 has 16 residues. The V and J ends lost 4 bases and 4 bases, in that order; junction bases with no gene match: 5. Germline V lookup: CDR1 LNHNV, CDR2 YYDKDF (reference sequence).